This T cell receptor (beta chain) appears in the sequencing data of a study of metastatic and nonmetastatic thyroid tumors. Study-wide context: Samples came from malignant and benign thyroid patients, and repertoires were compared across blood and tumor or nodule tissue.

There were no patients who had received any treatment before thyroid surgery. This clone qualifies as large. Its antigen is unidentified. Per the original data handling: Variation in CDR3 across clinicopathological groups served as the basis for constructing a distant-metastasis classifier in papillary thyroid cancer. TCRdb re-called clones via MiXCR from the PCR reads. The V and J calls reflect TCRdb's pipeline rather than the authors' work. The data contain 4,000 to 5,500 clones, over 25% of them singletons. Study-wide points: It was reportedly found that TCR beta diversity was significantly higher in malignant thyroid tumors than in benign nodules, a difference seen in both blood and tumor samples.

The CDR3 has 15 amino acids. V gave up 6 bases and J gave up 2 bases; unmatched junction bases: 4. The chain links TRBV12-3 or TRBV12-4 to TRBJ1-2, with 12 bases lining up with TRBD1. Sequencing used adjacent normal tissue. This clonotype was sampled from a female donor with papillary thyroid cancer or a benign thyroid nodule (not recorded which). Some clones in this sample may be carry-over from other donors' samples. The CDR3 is CASSGTGGGNYGYTF. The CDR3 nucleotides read TGTGCCAGCAGCGGGACAGGGGGCGGGAACTATGGCTACACCTTC.